This TCR beta chain originates from a study of blood T cell repertoires in COVID-19 (TCRdb year 2020). Describing the broader study: Samples from collaborators originated in the United States, Italy and Spain and spanned both the acute and convalescent phases of COVID-19. The material from the prospective study consisted of cDNA or gDNA derived from T cells, B-cell-depleted T cells, or PBMCs. The dataset comprised deeply sampled blood TCRbeta repertoires from subjects exposed to, actively infected with, or recovered from COVID-19. The repertoires were released in a freely available public database meant as a resource for research on the immune response to SARS-CoV-2. Samples were obtained from the ongoing ImmuneRACE study (first 160 participants) and from over 1,000 subjects provided by 6 global collaborators. Sample metadata almost always included a de-identified subject ID, COVID-19 status, age in years and sex. Where available, HLA class I and class II types were obtained from metadata supplied by the sample provider rather than from assay-based typing.

According to the germline V gene, CDR1 reads SGHRS and CDR2 reads YFSETQ. Taken from cysteine to phenylalanine, the CDR3 has 15 residues. Left in the record is the CDR3 DNA by itself, 45 bases read in frame from the first base. A distance of 15 bases separates the germline ends of V and J, which lose 2 bases and 3 bases respectively. Enrolling through a virtual design, the prospective study's participants ranged in age from about 18 to 89 years and lived across around 25 United States geographic areas. In the prospective study, cohorts were assigned on the basis of participant-reported clinical history obtained from a screening survey and a study questionnaire. For ImmuneRACE Cohort 3, a participant was defined as recovered based on two consecutive negative NP/OP PCR tests, clearance by a healthcare professional, or resolution of symptoms. Mobile phlebotomists in the prospective study collected whole blood, serum and a nasopharyngeal or oropharyngeal swab from every participant. Over a roughly 2-month period, participants in the prospective study had the option of providing additional blood draws and questionnaires. Prospective study blood samples were shipped either frozen or at room temperature before DNA extraction.

A remark on this clone: No cognate antigen has been identified for it. Base qualities are missing; no much larger clone stands one base away.

The study at large found these results: The quantity of clinical and demographic metadata differed by source and by participant and was supplied without curation.

TCRbeta CDR3 regions were amplified from genomic DNA by means of the immunoSEQ Assay, a bias-controlled multiplex PCR. In the paper's pipeline: Within the assay, amplification of reference gene primers was used to estimate how many nucleated cells each sample contained. To quantify the absolute abundance of each unique TCRbeta CDR3 rearrangement, sequence reads were collapsed and filtered. For each sample, productive Simpson clonality was calculated as the square root of Simpson's diversity index across productive rearrangements. The table was pulled from immuneACCESS by TCRdb, which kept in-frame rearrangements only. Such tables lose some clones; where checked, under half of the loss comes from unresolved V genes, and the rest has no known cause. V and J calls and clone size are given by that table; D and trimming were obtained from the DNA. The sample table records 330,000 or so clones; approximately 92% of these occur just once. 15% to 20% of the sample belongs to the ten largest clones.

This TCR was sampled from a woman in her 30s who had recovered from COVID-19. Recombination connected TRBV5-1 to TRBJ2-7, with TRBD1 tentatively as D gene (6 bases match). Sequencing was done on a sample of PBMCs or T cells enriched from blood (not recorded which). The DNA sequence follows: TGCGCCAGCAGCTTAGACCCCGGGACATTCTACGAGCAGTACTTC. The encoded protein is CASSLDPGTFYEQYF.